These 23 T cell receptor beta chains were all obtained from the same sample, sequenced in a study of OX40 agonist ivuxolimab in advanced cancers. The table came from immunoSEQ multiplex PCR; TCRdb's copy has only in-frame clones and leaves some out. This table has fewer than 30,000 clones, 81% appearing once. Sequenced material: CD4+ or CD8+ T cells sorted from blood, taken in a trial of the OX40 agonist ivuxolimab. The receptors stem from an adult with an advanced solid tumor such as melanoma, head and neck, liver or kidney cancer.

A single count supports this clone. This rearrangement joins TRBV6-5 to TRBJ1-4; TRBD1 agrees at 7 bases. The CDR3 is 15 amino acids. The junction had 3 bases not matched to a gene; V was cut back by 1 base and J by 4 bases. The V gene's germline CDR1 is MNHEY and CDR2 SVGAGI. In DNA form, the CDR3 reads TGTGCCAGCAGTTACTTGGGACAGCGTAATGAAAAACTGTTTTTT. Protein: CASSYLGQRNEKLFF.

This chain joins TRBV5-8 and TRBJ2-6, with D uncertain. This CDR3 contains 13 residues. The germline CDR1 and CDR2 sequences are SGHTS and YDEGEE. Trimming stripped 6 bases from V and 4 bases from J, with 8 bases between. CDR3 in DNA: TGTGCCAGCATCAAAAGGGGGGCCAACGTCCTGACTTTC. Amino acid sequence: CASIKRGANVLTF.

This chain connects TRBV13 to TRBJ2-7; 10 nucleotides agree with TRBD2. The CDR3 length is 14 residues. The V and J ends lost 3 bases and 4 bases, in that order; junction bases with no gene match: 3. Per the germline V gene, CDR1 is PRHDT and CDR2 is FYEKMQ (reference sequence). The CDR3 nucleotides are TGTGCCAGCAGCTTCGTAGCGGGAGGTTACGAGCAGTACTTC. This gives the protein CASSFVAGGYEQYF.

This clone is medium-sized within its sample. The chain is built from TRBV6-5 and TRBJ1-6; D remains unclear. V gave up 1 base and J gave up 6 bases, with 7 bases separating them. The CDR3 length is 14 residues. Per germline, CDR1 MNHEY and CDR2 SVGAGI. The CDR3 nucleotides read TGTGCCAGCAGTTACTTCGACGGTAATTCACCCCTCCACTTT. It yields the protein CASSYFDGNSPLHF.

This sequence joins TRBV6-5 and TRBJ1-2; 10 nucleotides match TRBD1. Germline CDR1 MNHEY, CDR2 SVGAGI. The CDR3 consists of 13 residues. The J segment lost 7 bases and the V segment lost 4 bases, leaving 3 bases of the junction unmatched. For the CDR3, the DNA is TGTGCCAGCAGTTTGGACAGGGGGATTGGCTACACCTTC. It codes for CASSLDRGIGYTF.

The genes are TRBV11-2 and TRBJ2-1, with 10 bases fitting TRBD2. CDR1 and CDR2 from the germline V gene are SGHAT and FQNNGV. The trim removed 3 bases at V and 6 bases at J, leaving 5 bases unmatched. The CDR3 contains 15 residues. The CDR3 bases are TGTGCCAGCAGCTTCGGGACTAGCGAATCCAATGAGCAGTTCTTC. Amino acid sequence: CASSFGTSESNEQFF.

The rearrangement joins TRBV6-6 to TRBJ2-2; D is tentatively TRBD1 or TRBD2 (5 bases each). The CDR3 length is 15 residues. CDR1 is MNHNY and CDR2 is SVGAGI in the germline V gene (reference sequence). Deletions cut 1 base from V and 5 bases from J, with 11 bases between. The CDR3 DNA reads TGTGCCAGCAGTTACTTGGGGCCGGGGACCGGGGAGCTGTTTTTT. Translating it yields CASSYLGPGTGELFF.

The V gene is TRBV9, the J gene TRBJ1-5, with D possibly TRBD1 on 6 matching bases. The CDR3 totals 13 residues. Germline loops: CDR1 SGDLS, CDR2 YYNGEE. With 6 bases removed from V and 3 bases from J, the gap between germline ends came to 10 bases. CDR3 sequence (DNA): TGTGCCAGCAACCGACAGGACAATCAGCCCCAGCATTTT. It yields the protein CASNRQDNQPQHF. The full variable domain, in which reference TRBV9 and TRBJ1-5 provide the parts outside the CDR3, is DSGVTQTPKHLITATGQRVTLRCSPRSGDLSVYWYQQSLDQGLQFLIQYYNGEERAKGNILERFSAQQFPDLHSELNLSSLELGDSALYFCASNRQDNQPQHFGDGTRLSIL.

V and J are TRBV19 and TRBJ1-4; D call uncertain. V was shortened by 3 bases and J by 3 bases, with 14 bases between the two germline ends. The CDR3 loop spans 16 amino acids. Germline assignment: CDR1 LNHDA and CDR2 SQIVND (reference sequence). The CDR3: CASSMFTGGPNEKLFF. The CDR3 nucleotides read TGTGCCAGTAGTATGTTCACGGGTGGACCTAATGAAAAACTGTTTTTT.

V and J are TRBV28 and TRBJ2-5; the D gene is possibly TRBD2 (5 bases). The CDR3 extends over 13 amino acids. Germline V lookup: CDR1 MDHEN, CDR2 SYDVKM. V lost 5 bases to trimming and J lost 1 base, with 8 bases between them. The CDR3 loop reads CASSPGTQETQYF. Here the CDR3 DNA reads TGTGCCAGCAGTCCGGGAACCCAAGAGACCCAGTACTTC.

Notes on this clone: Germline and junction disagree at one end, which may indicate a read error. This sequence joins TRBV20-1 and TRBJ2-7, with D unclear. Per germline, CDR1 DFQATT and CDR2 SNEGSKA (reference sequence). CDR3 length: 10 amino acids. This CDR3 reads CSARGLIANF. DNA for the CDR3: TGCAGTGCTAGGGGTCTAATTGCCAATTTC.

This clone was seen a few times. The J gene is TRBJ2-1, the V gene TRBV15; 9 nucleotides line up with TRBD1. Germline trimming cut 1 base from V and 3 bases from J; bases unmatched to any gene: 7. Per germline, CDR1 LNHNV and CDR2 YYDKDF (reference sequence). This CDR3 is built from 17 residues. CDR3 coding DNA: TGTGCCACCAGCAGAGGGGCTGAGGACAGGGGCTACAATGAGCAGTTCTTC. Translated, it gives CATSRGAEDRGYNEQFF.

This clone came up a few times. The rearrangement uses TRBV5-4 and TRBJ2-7; possibly TRBD1 for D (6 bases). V shed 0 bases and J shed 3 bases, with 16 bases lying between them. The CDR3 spans 16 residues. Per the germline V gene, CDR1 is SGHNT and CDR2 is YYREEE (reference sequence). The CDR3 sequence: CASSLGGSDRLYEQYF. CDR3 bases: TGTGCCAGCAGCTTGGGGGGCTCTGACAGGCTCTACGAGCAGTACTTC.

J is TRBJ2-3 and V is TRBV5-5, with TRBD1 identical over 7 bases. Germline V CDR1 and CDR2: SGHKS, YYEKEE (reference sequence). This CDR3 has 16 residues. J was trimmed by 0 bases and V by 3 bases; bases with no gene match: 7. The CDR3 spells CASSWGTAYSTDTQYF. The CDR3 DNA is TGTGCCAGCAGCTGGGGGACAGCGTATAGCACAGATACGCAGTATTTT. The variable domain in full, completed from reference TRBV5-5 and TRBJ2-3, reads DAGVTQSPTHLIKTRGQQVTLRCSPISGHKSVSWYQQVLGQGPQFIFQYYEKEERGRGNFPDRFSARQFPNYSSELNVNALLLGDSALYLCASSWGTAYSTDTQYFGPGTRLTVL.

The CDR3 nucleotides are TGTGCCAGCAGGAAGGGAAGGGACTTCAATCAGCCCCAGCATTTT. Its translation: CASRKGRDFNQPQHF. The rearrangement uses TRBV2 and TRBJ1-5; a possible D gene is TRBD1 (5 bases). The germline gives CDR1 SNHLY, CDR2 FYNNEI. The CDR3 covers 15 residues. V was pared by 6 bases and J by 3 bases, with 15 bases between.

On this clone itself: At one of its ends the junction is not consistent with the germline gene, which may arise from a read error. This chain links TRBV6-1 with TRBJ2-7; D is undetermined. The CDR3 has 10 residues. CDR1 is MNHNS, CDR2 SASEGT, per germline. CDR3 coding DNA: TGTGCCAGCACTGAATACGAGCAGTACTTC. Its translation is CASTEYEQYF.

The rearrangement uses TRBV7-8 and TRBJ2-4; no clear D. Trimming removed 0 bases at V and 8 bases at J, with 11 bases between. This CDR3 has 14 residues. Germline CDR1 reads SGHVS; CDR2 reads FQNEAQ. CDR3 DNA sequence: TGTGCCAGCAGCTTAGCTACGGTTGGACACATTCAGTACTTC. Its protein is CASSLATVGHIQYF.

This clone came up a few times. This chain joins TRBV28 and TRBJ1-1; D possibly corresponds to TRBD1 (6 bases). CDR1 MDHEN and CDR2 SYDVKM come from the germline V gene. There are 16 residues in the CDR3. V was shortened by 7 bases and J by 9 bases, with 27 bases between the two germline ends. DNA for the CDR3: TGTGCCAGCAAGGCCTACACAGGGTACCCATCAACACAAGCTTTCTTT. Its protein is CASKAYTGYPSTQAFF.

The V and J genes are TRBV18 and TRBJ2-7, with unresolved D. Germline V gene sequence: CDR1 KGHSH, CDR2 LQKENI. The V end lost 2 bases, the J end lost 2 bases, and 10 bases lay between the germline ends. The CDR3 runs to 14 residues. CDR3 nucleotide sequence: TGTGCCAGCTCACCATCCGCAGGTCCCTACGAGCAGTACTTC. This encodes CASSPSAGPYEQYF.

The chain carries TRBV2 and TRBJ2-1; D unclear. V lost 1 base and J 4 bases, leaving 5 bases between the germline ends. Looked up from germline, CDR1 is SNHLY and CDR2 is FYNNEI. The CDR3 loop spans 13 amino acids. CDR3 DNA: TGTGCCAGCAGTGAAGGGCAGTACAATGAGCAGTTCTTC. Translation gives CASSEGQYNEQFF.

The chain joins TRBV19 to TRBJ1-3, with D hard to call. V shed 1 base and J shed 0 bases, with 10 bases lying between them. In germline, CDR1 is LNHDA, CDR2 SQIVND (reference sequence). The CDR3 length is 16 residues. The CDR3 region is CASSIVYGGSGNTIYF. DNA of the CDR3: TGTGCCAGTAGTATAGTTTACGGTGGCTCTGGAAACACCATATATTTT.

The chain is built from TRBV15 and TRBJ1-2; 7 bases align to TRBD1. The CDR3 spans 13 residues. J lost 11 bases, V lost 5 bases, and 11 bases had no gene match. Germline loops: CDR1 LNHNV, CDR2 YYDKDF (reference sequence). This chain's CDR3 is CATSYTTGKGYTF. CDR3 nucleotide sequence: TGTGCCACCAGCTATACGACAGGGAAGGGTTACACCTTC.

The sample holds a few counts of this clone. The chain links TRBV21-1 to TRBJ2-1; the table assigns TRBD2, which was not confirmed against the DNA. TRBV21-1 is tagged as a pseudogene. The CDR3 runs to 18 residues. The CDR3 sequence is CASSTNRSGEGSYNEQFF. The CDR3 bases are TGTGCCAGCAGCACAAACCGGAGCGGGGAGGGTTCCTACAATGAGCAGTTCTTC.